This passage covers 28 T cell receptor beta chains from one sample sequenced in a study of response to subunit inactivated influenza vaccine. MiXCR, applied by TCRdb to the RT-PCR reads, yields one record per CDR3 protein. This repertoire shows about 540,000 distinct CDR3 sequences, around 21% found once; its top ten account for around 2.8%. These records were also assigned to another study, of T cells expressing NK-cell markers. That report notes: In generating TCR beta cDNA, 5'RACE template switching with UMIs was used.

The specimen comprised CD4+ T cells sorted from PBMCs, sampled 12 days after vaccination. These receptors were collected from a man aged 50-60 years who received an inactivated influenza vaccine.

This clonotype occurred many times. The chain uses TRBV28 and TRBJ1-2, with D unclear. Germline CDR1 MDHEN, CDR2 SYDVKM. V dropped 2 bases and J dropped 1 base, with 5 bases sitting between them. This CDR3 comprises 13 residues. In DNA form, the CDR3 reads TGTGCCAGCAGTTTAGAGCGTAACTATGGCTACACCTTC. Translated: CASSLERNYGYTF.

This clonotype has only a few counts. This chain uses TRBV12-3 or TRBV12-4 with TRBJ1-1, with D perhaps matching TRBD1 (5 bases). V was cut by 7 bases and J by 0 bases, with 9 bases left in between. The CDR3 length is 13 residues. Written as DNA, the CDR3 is TGTGCCAGCACCCTACAGGTGAACACTGAAGCTTTCTTT. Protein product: CASTLQVNTEAFF.

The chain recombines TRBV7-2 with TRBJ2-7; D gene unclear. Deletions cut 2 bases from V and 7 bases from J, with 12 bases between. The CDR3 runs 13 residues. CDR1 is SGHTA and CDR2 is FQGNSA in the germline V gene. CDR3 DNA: TGTGCCAGCAGCTTATGGTCAGGAAGAGAGCAGTACTTC. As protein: CASSLWSGREQYF.

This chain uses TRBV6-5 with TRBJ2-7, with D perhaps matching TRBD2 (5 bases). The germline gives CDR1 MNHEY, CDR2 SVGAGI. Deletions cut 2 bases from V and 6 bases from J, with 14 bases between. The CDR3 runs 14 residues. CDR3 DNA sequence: TGTGCCAGCAGTTACGGAAACCTCCGGGGCGAGCAGTACTTC. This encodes CASSYGNLRGEQYF.

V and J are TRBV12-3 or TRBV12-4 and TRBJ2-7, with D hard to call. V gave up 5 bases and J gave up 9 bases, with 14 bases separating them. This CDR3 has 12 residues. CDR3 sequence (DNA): TGTGCCAGCAGTACCCCCGGGTATGGGCAGTACTTC. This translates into CASSTPGYGQYF.

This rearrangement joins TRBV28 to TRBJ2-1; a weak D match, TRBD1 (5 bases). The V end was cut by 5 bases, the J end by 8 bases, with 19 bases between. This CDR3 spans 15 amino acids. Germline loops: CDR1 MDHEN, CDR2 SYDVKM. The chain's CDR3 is CASSDGAPTNYEQFF. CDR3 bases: TGTGCCAGCAGTGATGGGGCCCCTACTAACTATGAGCAGTTCTTC.

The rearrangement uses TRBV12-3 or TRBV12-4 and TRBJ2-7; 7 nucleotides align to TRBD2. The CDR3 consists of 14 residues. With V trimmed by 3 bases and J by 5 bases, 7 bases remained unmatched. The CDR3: CASSFRRGSHEQYF. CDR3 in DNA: TGTGCCAGCAGTTTCCGCCGCGGGAGCCACGAGCAGTACTTC.

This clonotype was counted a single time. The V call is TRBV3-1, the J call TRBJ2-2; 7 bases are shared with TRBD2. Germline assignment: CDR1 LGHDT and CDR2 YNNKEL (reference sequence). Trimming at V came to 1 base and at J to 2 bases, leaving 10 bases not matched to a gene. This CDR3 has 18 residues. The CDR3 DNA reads TGTGCCAGCAGCCAAGTTGTCTTCGGAGCGGGAAACACCGGGGAGCTGTTTTTT. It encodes CASSQVVFGAGNTGELFF.

The CDR3 sequence is CSARLAGLFPSTDTQYF. For the CDR3, the DNA is TGCAGTGCTAGACTAGCGGGCCTATTCCCCAGCACAGATACGCAGTATTTT. The J gene is TRBJ2-3, the V gene TRBV20-1, with TRBD2 matching 8 bases. This CDR3 spans 17 amino acids. Losses at the gene ends were 2 bases for V and 0 bases for J; bases not matched to a gene: 10. CDR1 DFQATT and CDR2 SNEGSKA come from the germline V gene (reference sequence).

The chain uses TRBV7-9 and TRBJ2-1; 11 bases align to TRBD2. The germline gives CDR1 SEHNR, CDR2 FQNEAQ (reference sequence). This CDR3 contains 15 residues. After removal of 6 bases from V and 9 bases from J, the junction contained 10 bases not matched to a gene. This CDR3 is CASSLDIAGGFEQFF. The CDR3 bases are TGTGCCAGCAGTTTGGACATAGCGGGAGGGTTTGAGCAGTTCTTC.

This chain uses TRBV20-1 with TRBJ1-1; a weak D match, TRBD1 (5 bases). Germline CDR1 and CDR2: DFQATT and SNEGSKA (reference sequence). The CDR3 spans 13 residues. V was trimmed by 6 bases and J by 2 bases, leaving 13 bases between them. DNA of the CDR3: TGCAGTGCGCAAAGGGGCTCAAACACTGAAGCTTTCTTT. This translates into CSAQRGSNTEAFF.

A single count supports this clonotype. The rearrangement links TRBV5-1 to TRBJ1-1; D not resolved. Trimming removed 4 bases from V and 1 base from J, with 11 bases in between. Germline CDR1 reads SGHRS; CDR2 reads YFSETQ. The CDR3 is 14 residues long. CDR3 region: CASSVAAGNTEAFF. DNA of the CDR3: TGCGCCAGCAGCGTGGCGGCGGGGAACACTGAAGCTTTCTTT.

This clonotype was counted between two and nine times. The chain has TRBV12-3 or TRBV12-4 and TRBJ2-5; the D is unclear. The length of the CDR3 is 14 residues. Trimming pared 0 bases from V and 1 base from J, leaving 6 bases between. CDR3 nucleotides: TGTGCCAGCAGTTTAGCTCGCAGCCAAGAGACCCAGTACTTC. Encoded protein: CASSLARSQETQYF.

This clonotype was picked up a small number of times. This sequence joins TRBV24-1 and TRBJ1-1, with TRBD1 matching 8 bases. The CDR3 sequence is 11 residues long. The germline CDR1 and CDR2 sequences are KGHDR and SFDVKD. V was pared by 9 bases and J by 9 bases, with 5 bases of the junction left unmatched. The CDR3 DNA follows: TGTGCCACCCCGGACAGGGATAAAGCTTTCTTT. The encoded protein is CATPDRDKAFF.

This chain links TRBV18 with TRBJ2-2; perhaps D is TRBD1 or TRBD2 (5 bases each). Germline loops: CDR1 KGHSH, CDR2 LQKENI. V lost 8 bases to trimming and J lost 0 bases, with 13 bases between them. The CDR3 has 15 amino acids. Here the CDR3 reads CASGPGTSNTGELFF. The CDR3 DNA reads TGTGCCAGCGGCCCGGGGACGTCGAACACCGGGGAGCTGTTTTTT.

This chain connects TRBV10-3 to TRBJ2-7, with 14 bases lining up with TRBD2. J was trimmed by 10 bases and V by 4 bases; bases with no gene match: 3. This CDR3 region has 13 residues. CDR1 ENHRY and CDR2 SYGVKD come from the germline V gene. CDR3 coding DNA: TGTGCCATCAGTGGGACTAGCGGGAGGCCTCAGTACTTC. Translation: CAISGTSGRPQYF.

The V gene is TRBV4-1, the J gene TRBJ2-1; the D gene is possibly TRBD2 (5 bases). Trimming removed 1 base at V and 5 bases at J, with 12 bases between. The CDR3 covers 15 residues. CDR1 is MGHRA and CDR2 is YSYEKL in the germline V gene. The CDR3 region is CASSQAGGPDNEQFF. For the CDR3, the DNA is TGCGCCAGCAGCCAAGCAGGCGGGCCTGACAATGAGCAGTTCTTC.

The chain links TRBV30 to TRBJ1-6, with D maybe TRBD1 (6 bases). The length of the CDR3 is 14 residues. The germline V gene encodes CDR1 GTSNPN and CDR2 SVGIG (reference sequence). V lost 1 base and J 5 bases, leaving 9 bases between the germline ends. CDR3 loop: CAWSAGQNNSPLHF. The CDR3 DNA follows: TGTGCCTGGAGTGCGGGACAAAATAATTCACCCCTCCACTTT.

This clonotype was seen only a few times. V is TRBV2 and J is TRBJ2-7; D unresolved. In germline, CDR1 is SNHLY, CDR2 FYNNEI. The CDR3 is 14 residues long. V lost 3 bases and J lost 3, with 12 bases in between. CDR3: CASSELKRYYEQYF. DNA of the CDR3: TGTGCCAGCAGTGAGCTTAAGAGGTACTACGAGCAGTACTTC.

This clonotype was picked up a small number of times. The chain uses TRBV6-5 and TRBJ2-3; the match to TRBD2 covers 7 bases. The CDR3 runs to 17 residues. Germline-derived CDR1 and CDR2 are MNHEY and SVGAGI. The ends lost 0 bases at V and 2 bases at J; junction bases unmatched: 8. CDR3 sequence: CASSYSKAGVATDTQYF. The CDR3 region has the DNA TGTGCCAGCAGTTACTCGAAGGCGGGAGTGGCCACAGATACGCAGTATTTT.

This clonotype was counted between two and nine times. The CDR3 DNA reads TGTGCCAGCAGTGCCCAGAATAATTCACCCCTCCACTTT. Translation gives CASSAQNNSPLHF. The rearrangement joins TRBV2 to TRBJ1-6, with D uncertain. There are 13 residues in the CDR3. Trimming cost V 4 bases and J 5 bases, with 6 bases left between them. The V gene's germline CDR1 is SNHLY and CDR2 FYNNEI.

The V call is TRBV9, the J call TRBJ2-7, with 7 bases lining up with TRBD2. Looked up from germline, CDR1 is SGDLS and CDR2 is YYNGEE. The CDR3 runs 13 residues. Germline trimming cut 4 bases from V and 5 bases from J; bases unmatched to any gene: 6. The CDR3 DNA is TGTGCCAGCAGCCCCGGGGAGGGCCACGAGCAGTACTTC. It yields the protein CASSPGEGHEQYF.

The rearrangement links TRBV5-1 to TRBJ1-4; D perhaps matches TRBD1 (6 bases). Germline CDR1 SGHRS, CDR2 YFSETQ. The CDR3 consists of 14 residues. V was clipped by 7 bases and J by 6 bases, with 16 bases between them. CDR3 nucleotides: TGCGCCAGCGCTTCGGCAGGGGCGCATGAAAAACTGTTTTTT. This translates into CASASAGAHEKLFF.

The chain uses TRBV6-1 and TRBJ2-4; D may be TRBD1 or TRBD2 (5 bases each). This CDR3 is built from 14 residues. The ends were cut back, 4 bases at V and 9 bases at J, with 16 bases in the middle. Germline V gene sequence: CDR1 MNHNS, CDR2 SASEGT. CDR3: CASSATGTQGIQYF. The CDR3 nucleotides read TGTGCCAGCAGTGCCACCGGGACCCAAGGCATTCAGTACTTC.

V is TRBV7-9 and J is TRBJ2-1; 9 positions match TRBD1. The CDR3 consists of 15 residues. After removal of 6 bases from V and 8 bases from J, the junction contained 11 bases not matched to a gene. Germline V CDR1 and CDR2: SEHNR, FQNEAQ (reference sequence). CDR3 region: CASSEGQGRLDEQFF. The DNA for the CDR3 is TGTGCCAGCAGTGAAGGACAGGGGAGGTTGGATGAGCAGTTCTTC.

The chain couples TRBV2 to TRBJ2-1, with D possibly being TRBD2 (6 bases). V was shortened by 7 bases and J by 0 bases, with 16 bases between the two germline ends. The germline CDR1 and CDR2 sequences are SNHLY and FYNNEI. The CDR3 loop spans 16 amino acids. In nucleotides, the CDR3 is TGTGCCAGCATTCCGGGACTCTTGAGCTCCTACAATGAGCAGTTCTTC. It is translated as CASIPGLLSSYNEQFF.

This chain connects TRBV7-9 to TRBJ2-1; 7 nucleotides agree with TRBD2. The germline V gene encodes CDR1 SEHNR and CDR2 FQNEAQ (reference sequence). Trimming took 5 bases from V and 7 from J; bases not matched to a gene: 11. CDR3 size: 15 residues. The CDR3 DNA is TGTGCCAGCAGCCCCGGCGGGACTACTCAAAATGAGCAGTTCTTC. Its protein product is CASSPGGTTQNEQFF.

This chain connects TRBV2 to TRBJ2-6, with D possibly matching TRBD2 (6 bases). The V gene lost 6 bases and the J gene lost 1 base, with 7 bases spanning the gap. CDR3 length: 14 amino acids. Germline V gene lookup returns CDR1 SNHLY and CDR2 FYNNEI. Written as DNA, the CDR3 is TGTGCCAGCAGGGAGGGGTCTGGGGCCAACGTCCTGACTTTC. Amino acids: CASREGSGANVLTF.